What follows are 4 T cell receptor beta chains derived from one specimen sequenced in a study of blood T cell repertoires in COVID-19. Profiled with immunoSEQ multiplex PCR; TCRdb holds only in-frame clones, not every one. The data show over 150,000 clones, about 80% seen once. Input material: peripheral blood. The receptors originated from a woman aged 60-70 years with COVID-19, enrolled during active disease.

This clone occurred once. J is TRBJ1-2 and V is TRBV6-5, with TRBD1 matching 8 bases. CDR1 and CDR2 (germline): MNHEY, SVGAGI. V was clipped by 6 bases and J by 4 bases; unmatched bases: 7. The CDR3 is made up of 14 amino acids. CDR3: CASRATGEVYGYTF. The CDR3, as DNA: TGTGCCAGCAGAGCGACAGGGGAGGTCTATGGCTACACCTTC.

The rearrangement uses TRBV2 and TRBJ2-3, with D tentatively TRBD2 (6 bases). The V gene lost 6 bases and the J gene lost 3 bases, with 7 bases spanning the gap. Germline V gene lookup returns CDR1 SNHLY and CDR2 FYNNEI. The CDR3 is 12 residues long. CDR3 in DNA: TGTGCCAGCAGGACTAGGACAGATACGCAGTATTTT. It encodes CASRTRTDTQYF. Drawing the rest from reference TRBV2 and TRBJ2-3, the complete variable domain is EPEVTQTPSHQVTQMGQEVILRCVPISNHLYFYWYRQILGQKVEFLVSFYNNEISEKSEIFDDQFSVERPDGSNFTLKIRSTKLEDSAMYFCASRTRTDTQYFGPGTRLTVL.

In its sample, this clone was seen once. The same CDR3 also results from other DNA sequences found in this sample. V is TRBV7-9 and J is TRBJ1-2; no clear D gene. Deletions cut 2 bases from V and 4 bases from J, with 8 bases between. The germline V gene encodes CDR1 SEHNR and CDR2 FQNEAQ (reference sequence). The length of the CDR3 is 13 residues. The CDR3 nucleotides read TGTGCCAGCAGCTTAACGGGATCCTATGGCTACACCTTC. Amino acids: CASSLTGSYGYTF.

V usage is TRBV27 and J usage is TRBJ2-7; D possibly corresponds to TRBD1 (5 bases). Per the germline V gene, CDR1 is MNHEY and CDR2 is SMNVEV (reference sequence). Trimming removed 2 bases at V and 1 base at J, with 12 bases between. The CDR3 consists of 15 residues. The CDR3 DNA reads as TGTGCCAGCAGTTTAGCTGGGGCGGCTTCCTACGAGCAGTACGTC. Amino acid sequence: CASSLAGAASYEQYV.